These 11 T cell receptor beta chains share one sample of origin, sequenced in a study of blood T cell repertoires in COVID-19 (dated by TCRdb to about 2020). To prepare the library, the immunoSEQ multiplex PCR assay was applied. Imported from immuneACCESS, the table was reduced by TCRdb to in-frame sequences with V and J called. These copies leave out some clones; in studies compared against another copy, an unresolved V gene accounts for under half, and the cause of the remainder is not known. The sample has tens of thousands of clones on record, 83% of them singletons. The top ten clonotypes cover approximately 40% of the sample. The sequenced sample consisted of peripheral blood. The receptors come from a man at least 80 years old with acute or convalescent COVID-19.

V is TRBV5-4 and J is TRBJ2-5; TRBD2 agrees at 13 bases. The J segment lost 2 bases and the V segment lost 4 bases, leaving 5 bases of the junction unmatched. CDR3 length equals 16 residues. Germline V gives CDR1 SGHNT, CDR2 YYREEE (reference sequence). The CDR3 sequence is CASSLQLAGGQETQYF. The CDR3 coding sequence is TGTGCCAGCAGCCTACAACTAGCGGGGGGGCAAGAGACCCAGTACTTC.

The V and J genes are TRBV14 and TRBJ2-3, with 7 bases identical to TRBD1. J lost 4 bases, V lost 3 bases, and 7 bases had no gene match. Germline V lookup: CDR1 SGHDN, CDR2 FVKESK. The CDR3 has 15 residues. This CDR3 reads CASSHTGDIADTQYF. The CDR3 DNA sequence: TGTGCCAGCAGCCATACAGGGGACATCGCAGATACGCAGTATTTT. Full variable domain (remainder filled in from reference TRBV14 and TRBJ2-3): EAGVTQFPSHSVIEKGQTVTLRCDPISGHDNLYWYRRVMGKEIKFLLHFVKESKQDESGMPNNRFLAERTGGTYSTLKVQPAELEDSGVYFCASSHTGDIADTQYFGPGTRLTVL.

The chain has TRBV5-1 and TRBJ1-2; D possibly corresponds to TRBD1 (5 bases). This CDR3 has 11 residues. Germline CDR1 and CDR2: SGHRS and YFSETQ. Trimming pared 4 bases from V and 13 bases from J, leaving 14 bases between. CDR3 nucleotide sequence: TGCGCCAGCAGCAAGGACGGCCAGGGCACCTTC. Its translation is CASSKDGQGTF.

This clone was detected once. J is TRBJ2-3 and V is TRBV3-1 (or the pseudogene TRBV3-2), with D perhaps TRBD1 (5 bases). The V end was cut by 2 bases, the J end by 0 bases, with 12 bases between. The CDR3 sequence is 16 residues long. Germline CDR1 reads LGHDT; CDR2 reads YNNKEL (reference sequence). CDR3 coding DNA: TGTGCCAGCAGCCAACATGGGGCCTCAAGCACAGATACGCAGTATTTT. The encoded protein is CASSQHGASSTDTQYF.

The rearrangement links TRBV6-5 to TRBJ1-2; tentatively, D is TRBD1 (6 bases). Germline V CDR1 and CDR2: MNHEY, SVGAGI. The CDR3 runs to 14 residues. Trimming removed 0 bases from V and 8 bases from J, with 13 bases in between. The CDR3 protein is CASSYSQGAGGYTF. In nucleotides, the CDR3 is TGTGCCAGCAGTTACTCACAGGGAGCGGGGGGCTACACCTTC.

Here the CDR3 reads CASSPLGLEQFF. The DNA of the CDR3 is TGCGCCAGCAGTCCCTTGGGACTTGAGCAGTTCTTC. The V and J genes are TRBV4-1 and TRBJ2-1; D may be TRBD2 (6 bases). Deletions cut 6 bases from V and 9 bases from J, with 12 bases between. This CDR3 comprises 12 residues. The germline V gene has CDR1 MGHRA and CDR2 YSYEKL.

CDR3 protein: CASSQDGQNNQPQHF. CDR3 DNA sequence: TGTGCCAGCAGCCAAGATGGACAGAATAATCAGCCCCAGCATTTT. The chain carries TRBV3-1 (or the pseudogene TRBV3-2) and TRBJ1-5; TRBD1 might be the D (6 bases). V was shortened by 0 bases and J by 4 bases, with 10 bases between the two germline ends. The CDR3 is made up of 15 amino acids. Germline V CDR1 and CDR2: LGHDT, YNNKEL (reference sequence).

The rearrangement links TRBV15 to TRBJ2-1; 14 bases are shared with TRBD2. The CDR3 runs 19 residues. V was clipped by 1 base and J by 3 bases; unmatched bases: 8. Per the germline V gene, CDR1 is LNHNV and CDR2 is YYDKDF (reference sequence). CDR3: CATSRAGTSGRGLYNEQFF. In DNA, the CDR3 is TGTGCCACCAGCAGAGCTGGGACTAGCGGGAGAGGTCTCTACAATGAGCAGTTCTTC. The full variable domain, in which reference TRBV15 and TRBJ2-1 provide the parts outside the CDR3, is DAMVIQNPRYQVTQFGKPVTLSCSQTLNHNVMYWYQQKSSQAPKLLFHYYDKDFNNEADTPDNFQSRRPNTSFCFLDIRSPGLGDTAMYLCATSRAGTSGRGLYNEQFFGPGTRLTVL.

This chain uses TRBV25-1 with TRBJ1-1; D ambiguous. Germline CDR1 is MGHDK and CDR2 is SYGVNS. Trimming took 5 bases from V and 1 from J, leaving 11 bases between them. The length of the CDR3 is 14 residues. CDR3 in amino acids: CASSSFAGNTEAFF. CDR3 DNA sequence: TGTGCCAGCAGTTCCTTTGCGGGGAACACTGAAGCTTTCTTT.

This clone was seen more than once but under ten times. CDR3 in amino acids: CSVPSVYRANEQFF. CDR3 bases: TGCAGCGTGCCCTCCGTGTACAGGGCCAATGAGCAGTTCTTC. The V call is TRBV29-1, the J call TRBJ2-1; D might be TRBD1 (6 bases). V gave up 6 bases and J gave up 6 bases, with 18 bases separating them. The CDR3 is made up of 14 amino acids. Germline V gene sequence: CDR1 SQVTM, CDR2 ANQGSEA.

This chain uses TRBV10-3 with TRBJ2-1, with 10 bases identical to TRBD1. V dropped 8 bases and J dropped 9; count of bases not matched to a gene: 13. There are 15 residues in the CDR3. The germline CDR1 and CDR2 sequences are ENHRY and SYGVKD. The CDR3 protein is CAIGSTGGEIGEQFF. The CDR3 DNA reads TGTGCCATCGGATCGACAGGGGGCGAGATCGGTGAGCAGTTCTTC.